This T cell receptor (beta chain) was recorded in a study of cytomegalovirus exposure and HLA in healthy donors. This CDR3 has 11 amino acids. V lost 3 bases and J lost 5, with 2 bases in between. Looked up from germline, CDR1 is SGHAT and CDR2 is FQDESV (reference sequence). PCR involved 60 Vbeta and 13 Jbeta primers. Clones were read by immunoSEQ multiplex PCR, and TCRdb kept only the in-frame ones, dropping some. The table lists approximately 79,000 clones. This receptor was taken from a middle-aged man in good health and CMV-seronegative. The chain combines TRBV11-1 with TRBJ2-1, with no clear D. The sample taken for sequencing was PBMCs. The CDR3 protein is CASSFNNEQFF. The CDR3 coding sequence is TGTGCCAGCAGCTTCAACAATGAGCAGTTCTTC.